Below are 30 T cell receptor beta chains sequenced from a single sample in a study of shared clonotypes between healthy human individuals. Some clones are missing from TCRdb's copy, which holds only in-frame ones; the method was immunoSEQ multiplex PCR. This sample carries 2,500,000 or so clones, approximately 93% of them seen once, and the ten largest clones take 0.35% to 0.45%. Sequencing was carried out using naive CD4+ T cells from PBMCs. The subset was: CD45RA+ positively selected. These receptors originate from a man between 18 and 35 years old in good health. Some clones in this sample may be carry-over from other donors' samples.

On this clone itself: Other DNA sequences from this sample encode an identical CDR3 as well. This rearrangement joins TRBV10-1 to TRBJ1-1; D uncertain. CDR1 WNHNN and CDR2 SYGVQD come from the germline V gene (reference sequence). The CDR3 loop spans 14 amino acids. The germline V and J ends were trimmed by 0 bases and 4 bases, with 9 bases remaining between them. CDR3 DNA sequence: TGCGCCAGCAGTGAGTCCGGTAGGACCACTGAAGCTTTCTTT. Its translation is CASSESGRTTEAFF.

This chain links TRBV5-1 with TRBJ1-3, with D hard to call. The CDR3 sequence is 15 residues long. Germline V lookup: CDR1 SGHRS, CDR2 YFSETQ. Trimming left V 0 bases short and J 2 bases short, with 9 bases between. CDR3 in amino acids: CASSLAGYPGNTIYF. In DNA, the CDR3 is TGCGCCAGCAGCTTGGCCGGATATCCTGGAAACACCATATATTTT.

J is TRBJ2-7 and V is TRBV5-1; possibly TRBD1 or TRBD2 for D (6 bases each). The CDR3 consists of 16 residues. Looked up from germline, CDR1 is SGHRS and CDR2 is YFSETQ. V dropped 3 bases and J dropped 2 bases, with 18 bases sitting between them. As DNA, the CDR3 is TGCGCCAGCAGCTCGGCGCAGAGGGGGGTTGCCTACGAGCAGTACTTC. Its protein product is CASSSAQRGVAYEQYF.

The chain combines TRBV10-3 with TRBJ2-3, with 8 nucleotides matching TRBD2. This CDR3 has 12 residues. Trimming at V came to 8 bases and at J to 4 bases, leaving 2 bases not matched to a gene. Germline-derived CDR1 and CDR2 are ENHRY and SYGVKD. The CDR3 loop reads CAIAGGADTQYF. The CDR3 DNA follows: TGTGCCATCGCGGGAGGCGCAGATACGCAGTATTTT.

The chain links TRBV15 to TRBJ2-1; 9 bases align to TRBD2. The CDR3 contains 21 residues. Germline lookup yields CDR1 LNHNV and CDR2 YYDKDF (reference sequence). The ends lost 0 bases at V and 5 bases at J; junction bases unmatched: 20. This CDR3 reads CATSREGVEGPSGVGHNEQFF. CDR3 bases: TGTGCCACCAGCAGAGAAGGAGTCGAGGGGCCTAGCGGGGTAGGACACAATGAGCAGTTCTTC.

This rearrangement joins TRBV18 to TRBJ2-3, with 10 bases matching TRBD2. The germline V gene has CDR1 KGHSH and CDR2 LQKENI. Trimming removed 6 bases from V and 3 bases from J; junction bases left unmatched: 3. The CDR3 length is 14 residues. DNA for the CDR3: TGTGCCAGCTCCGGGACTAGCGCGACAGATACGCAGTATTTT. Its translation is CASSGTSATDTQYF. The entire variable domain, with the rest obtained from reference TRBV18 and TRBJ2-3, is as follows: NAGVMQNPRHLVRRRGQEARLRCSPMKGHSHVYWYRQLPEEGLKFMVYLQKENIIDESGMPKERFSAEFPKEGPSILRIQQVVRGDSAAYFCASSGTSATDTQYFGPGTRLTVL.

This clone was recorded once. The V gene is TRBV15, the J gene TRBJ2-7; 8 bases line up with TRBD2. Germline CDR1 LNHNV, CDR2 YYDKDF (reference sequence). After removal of 6 bases from V and 1 base from J, the junction contained 5 bases not matched to a gene. The CDR3 is made up of 14 amino acids. CDR3 sequence: CATRLGRGSYEQYF. In DNA, the CDR3 is TGTGCCACCAGACTCGGGAGGGGATCCTACGAGCAGTACTTC. The complete variable domain, with remaining parts taken from reference TRBV15 and TRBJ2-7, reads DAMVIQNPRYQVTQFGKPVTLSCSQTLNHNVMYWYQQKSSQAPKLLFHYYDKDFNNEADTPDNFQSRRPNTSFCFLDIRSPGLGDTAMYLCATRLGRGSYEQYFGPGTRLTVT.

The gene calls are TRBV13 and TRBJ2-3, with D possibly matching TRBD2 (5 bases). The CDR3 extends over 16 amino acids. Trimming pared 6 bases from V and 4 bases from J, leaving 20 bases between. The germline CDR1 and CDR2 sequences are PRHDT and FYEKMQ (reference sequence). CDR3 amino acids: CASSREWAGLPDTQYF. The DNA for the CDR3 is TGTGCCAGCAGTCGGGAATGGGCAGGACTTCCAGATACGCAGTATTTT.

This chain joins TRBV5-8 and TRBJ2-2, with 7 bases lining up with TRBD2. Trimming removed 6 bases from V and 3 bases from J; junction bases left unmatched: 8. This CDR3 spans 15 amino acids. Germline loops: CDR1 SGHTS, CDR2 YDEGEE. Here the CDR3 reads CASNLLAGDTGELFF. In nucleotides, the CDR3 is TGTGCCAGCAACCTGCTTGCGGGAGACACCGGGGAGCTGTTTTTT.

The CDR3 DNA follows: TGTGCCAGCAGCCGGGCTGGGACGGCTACTACCTATGGCTACACCTTC. It specifies CASSRAGTATTYGYTF. This chain joins TRBV7-9 and TRBJ1-2, with TRBD1 as a possible D gene (5 bases). The length of the CDR3 is 16 residues. V was clipped by 5 bases and J by 4 bases, with 20 bases between them. Germline V gene sequence: CDR1 SEHNR, CDR2 FQNEAQ (reference sequence).

The chain uses TRBV28 and TRBJ2-7, with D unresolved. Looked up from germline, CDR1 is MDHEN and CDR2 is SYDVKM. V was shortened by 7 bases and J by 0 bases, with 16 bases between the two germline ends. CDR3 length equals 15 residues. CDR3 bases: TGTGCCAGCAATGAAGGTCCTATCCCCTCCTACGAGCAGTACTTC. This translates into CASNEGPIPSYEQYF.

The chain uses TRBV27 and TRBJ1-2; D possibly corresponds to TRBD1 (6 bases). Germline-derived CDR1 and CDR2 are MNHEY and SMNVEV (reference sequence). Trimming removed 0 bases at V and 8 bases at J, with 10 bases between. The CDR3 spans 13 residues. CDR3 DNA: TGTGCCAGCAGTTTATCACAGGGAAGCGGCTACACCTTC. Its translation: CASSLSQGSGYTF.

The CDR3 DNA is TGTGCCAGCAGCCAATCGTGGAACACTGAAGCTTTCTTT. Amino acids: CASSQSWNTEAFF. The chain recombines TRBV5-5 with TRBJ1-1; D call uncertain. The CDR3 spans 13 residues. Trimming took 4 bases from V and 1 from J, leaving 8 bases between them. Germline CDR1 and CDR2: SGHKS and YYEKEE (reference sequence).

V usage is TRBV7-2 and J usage is TRBJ2-1, with D perhaps matching TRBD2 (5 bases). Deletions cut 2 bases from V and 0 bases from J, with 11 bases between. This CDR3 contains 16 residues. Germline loops: CDR1 SGHTA, CDR2 FQGNSA. Here the CDR3 reads CASSLKVGSSYNEQFF. The CDR3 region has the DNA TGTGCCAGCAGCTTAAAGGTAGGGAGCTCCTACAATGAGCAGTTCTTC.

The V and J genes are TRBV18 and TRBJ2-2; 9 bases fit TRBD2. The germline V gene has CDR1 KGHSH and CDR2 LQKENI. The CDR3 is 17 amino acids. The J segment lost 6 bases and the V segment lost 2 bases, leaving 10 bases of the junction unmatched. CDR3 loop: CASSPRGLAVEPGELFF. DNA for the CDR3: TGTGCCAGCTCACCAAGGGGACTAGCCGTTGAGCCCGGGGAGCTGTTTTTT.

This chain connects TRBV4-2 to TRBJ2-2, with 10 nucleotides matching TRBD2. The germline gives CDR1 LGHNA, CDR2 YNFKEQ. This CDR3 region has 16 residues. V was pared by 8 bases and J by 3 bases, with 9 bases of the junction left unmatched. This CDR3 reads CASRGGSGRDTGELFF. CDR3 in DNA: TGTGCCAGCCGTGGAGGGAGCGGGAGGGACACCGGGGAGCTGTTTTTT.

The chain links TRBV2 to TRBJ1-2; possible D gene TRBD1, 6 bases. Trimming cost V 4 bases and J 4 bases, with 13 bases left between them. Germline V gene lookup returns CDR1 SNHLY and CDR2 FYNNEI. The CDR3 runs to 14 residues. CDR3 DNA sequence: TGTGCCAGCAGTGGGTTGGGGGCTGCCTATGGCTACACCTTC. Translation gives CASSGLGAAYGYTF.

V gene TRBV28 combines with J gene TRBJ2-7, with TRBD2 as a possible D gene (5 bases). V was pared by 11 bases and J by 0 bases, with 17 bases between. The CDR3 contains 14 residues. In germline, CDR1 is MDHEN, CDR2 SYDVKM. The CDR3 DNA reads TGTGCCTCCAGCGAGGGTCTCTCCTCCTACGAGCAGTACTTC. Its protein is CASSEGLSSYEQYF.

The chain employs TRBV27 and TRBJ2-6; D gene ambiguous. V lost 6 bases and J lost 0, with 9 bases in between. CDR3 length: 15 residues. The V gene's germline CDR1 is MNHEY and CDR2 SMNVEV (reference sequence). CDR3 region: CASSLLLSGANVLTF. The CDR3 coding sequence is TGTGCCAGCAGCCTACTCCTCTCTGGGGCCAACGTCCTGACTTTC.

V gene TRBV6-4 combines with J gene TRBJ2-3; 9 bases match TRBD2. Trimming at V came to 3 bases and at J to 4 bases, leaving 5 bases not matched to a gene. CDR3 length: 15 amino acids. The germline gives CDR1 MRHNA, CDR2 SNTAGT. This CDR3 reads CASSDSGSSADTQYF. As DNA, the CDR3 is TGTGCCAGCAGTGATAGCGGGAGTAGCGCAGATACGCAGTATTTT.

This clone was recorded only once. V is TRBV2 and J is TRBJ2-7; 8 nucleotides align to TRBD1. This CDR3 is built from 15 residues. Unmatched junction bases numbered 7, after V lost 3 bases and J lost 3 bases. Germline CDR1 SNHLY, CDR2 FYNNEI. CDR3 in amino acids: CASSEGAGGFYEQYF. CDR3 coding DNA: TGTGCCAGCAGTGAGGGGGCAGGGGGCTTCTACGAGCAGTACTTC.

J is TRBJ2-1 and V is TRBV6-1; D is undetermined. Germline CDR1 reads MNHNS; CDR2 reads SASEGT. The CDR3 has 12 residues. V lost 6 bases and J lost 2, with 5 bases in between. DNA for the CDR3: TGTGCCAGCAGGTGGGCCTACAATGAGCAGTTCTTC. Its translation is CASRWAYNEQFF.

The chain is built from TRBV14 and TRBJ2-1; tentative D call: TRBD1 (6 bases). The CDR3 length is 14 residues. CDR1 and CDR2 from the germline V gene are SGHDN and FVKESK. Between the trimmed V and J ends, which lost 0 bases and 10 bases, there was a span of 13 bases. The CDR3 DNA reads TGTGCCAGCAGCCAAGATGGCAGGGGCGGAGAGCAGTTCTTC. This encodes CASSQDGRGGEQFF. The full variable domain, in which reference TRBV14 and TRBJ2-1 provide the parts outside the CDR3, is EAGVTQFPSHSVIEKGQTVTLRCDPISGHDNLYWYRRVMGKEIKFLLHFVKESKQDESGMPNNRFLAERTGGTYSTLKVQPAELEDSGVYFCASSQDGRGGEQFFGPGTRLTVL.

Comment on this clone: Other DNA sequences from this sample encode an identical CDR3 as well. The genes are TRBV6-5 and TRBJ2-7; 9 nucleotides line up with TRBD1. The CDR3 spans 15 residues. Trimming cost V 5 bases and J 4 bases; bases outside gene matches: 9. Germline V gives CDR1 MNHEY, CDR2 SVGAGI. CDR3 region: CASSLYTGGLYEQYF. DNA for the CDR3: TGTGCCAGCAGTCTCTATACAGGGGGCTTGTACGAGCAGTACTTC.

The chain employs TRBV21-1 and TRBJ2-1; the table's D gene call, TRBD2, was not cross checked with the DNA. TRBV21-1 is shown as a pseudogene. The CDR3 is 15 amino acids. DNA of the CDR3: TGTGCCAGCAGCCGAAGGGGGACTAGTCCCAATGAGCAGTTCTTC. Translation gives CASSRRGTSPNEQFF.

This chain connects TRBV5-1 to TRBJ1-3; maybe TRBD1 (5 bases). Per the germline V gene, CDR1 is SGHRS and CDR2 is YFSETQ. V was pared by 2 bases and J by 3 bases, with 24 bases between. The CDR3 spans 19 residues. CDR3 sequence (DNA): TGCGCCAGCAGCTTACGGGGCCAAGGTGATGGAGCGAATGGAAACACCATATATTTT. Translating it yields CASSLRGQGDGANGNTIYF.

The chain is built from TRBV7-2 and TRBJ2-1; the match to TRBD2 covers 7 bases. CDR1 is SGHTA and CDR2 is FQGNSA in the germline V gene. This CDR3 contains 13 residues. Trimming removed 4 bases from V and 12 bases from J; junction bases left unmatched: 9. The CDR3 DNA reads as TGTGCCAGCAGCTCGGGGGTTAGCGGGCCGCAGTTCTTC. Translating it yields CASSSGVSGPQFF.

With respect to this clone: The sample holds other DNA sequences that translate to the same CDR3. The chain recombines TRBV2 with TRBJ1-1; TRBD1 aligns across 7 bases. The J segment lost 1 base and the V segment lost 5 bases, leaving 4 bases of the junction unmatched. CDR1 and CDR2 (germline): SNHLY, FYNNEI. This CDR3 has 14 residues. In nucleotides, the CDR3 is TGTGCCAGCAGTAGGGGGCAGGGGAACACTGAAGCTTTCTTT. Amino acid sequence: CASSRGQGNTEAFF. The full variable domain, completed using reference TRBV2 and TRBJ1-1, is EPEVTQTPSHQVTQMGQEVILRCVPISNHLYFYWYRQILGQKVEFLVSFYNNEISEKSEIFDDQFSVERPDGSNFTLKIRSTKLEDSAMYFCASSRGQGNTEAFFGQGTRLTVV.

The chain combines TRBV28 with TRBJ2-1; D perhaps matches TRBD2 (5 bases). V was pared by 4 bases and J by 4 bases, with 17 bases between. Germline V lookup: CDR1 MDHEN, CDR2 SYDVKM. The CDR3 loop spans 16 amino acids. The CDR3 reads CASSSPWTLFYNEQFF. CDR3 DNA: TGTGCCAGCAGTTCCCCTTGGACTTTGTTTTACAATGAGCAGTTCTTC.

A remark on this clone: The same CDR3 arises from other DNA sequences in this sample as well. J is TRBJ2-3 and V is TRBV7-3, with 14 bases that match TRBD2. The germline V gene has CDR1 SGHTA and CDR2 FQGTGA. J was trimmed by 4 bases and V by 4 bases; bases with no gene match: 4. There are 16 residues in the CDR3. CDR3 DNA: TGTGCCAGCAGCTCCGGACTAGCGGGAGGTGCAGATACGCAGTATTTT. The encoded protein is CASSSGLAGGADTQYF.